This entry describes one T cell receptor (beta chain). The data stem from a study of blood T cell repertoires in COVID-19. Study as a whole: Researchers got acute and convalescent COVID-19 samples from the United States, Italy and Spain.

The CDR3 totals 16 residues. The germline CDR1 and CDR2 sequences are SGHDT and YYEEEE. The V gene end was trimmed by 1 base and the J gene end by 7 bases; junction bases not matched to a gene: 7. Source study methods: Scientists estimated how many nucleated cells there were by amplifying reference gene primers. The method was immunoSEQ multiplex PCR; TCRdb's version includes in-frame clones alone and lacks a portion of them. That table is the source of V, J and clone size, and D and trimming were worked out from the DNA. The sample contains roughly 76,000 clones, around 86% of which appear only once.

The chain joins TRBV5-6 to TRBJ2-7; 14 bases line up with TRBD2. The origin of this receptor is an elderly woman with active or convalescent COVID-19. Sequencing input: peripheral blood. In nucleotides, the CDR3 is TGTGCCAGCAGCTTGACGGGACTAGCGGGGGCAGGGGAGCAGTACTTC. Amino acids: CASSLTGLAGAGEQYF. Complete variable domain (other parts from reference TRBV5-6 and TRBJ2-7): DAGVTQSPTHLIKTRGQQVTLRCSPKSGHDTVSWYQQALGQGPQFIFQYYEEEERQRGNFPDRFSGHQFPNYSSELNVNALLLGDSALYLCASSLTGLAGAGEQYFGPGTRLTVT.